This entry features one T cell receptor beta chain sequence. This clone was picked up a small number of times. No antigen is known for it. Per-base quality was not reported, and no clone a single base away is much larger than it. The sample comes from a study of identifying expanded T cells in peripheral blood (dated by TCRdb to about 2019). Background for the entire study: Technical replicates were generated by sequencing separate aliquots of the same genomic DNA pool, and four replicates were compared pairwise.

CDR1 MDHEN and CDR2 SYDVKM are derived from the germline V gene. From the cysteine through the phenylalanine, the CDR3 covers 14 amino acids. Just the 42-base CDR3 DNA is kept, in frame starting at base 1. At the junction V is shortened by 5 bases and J by 10 bases; bases outside the gene matches: 13. During the collection period, no immune events, such as infections, were documented for the healthy donors. Time-dependent variance in a beta-binomial model of T-cell clone differential abundance was calibrated using healthy-donor blood repertoires as a training cohort. There were roughly ten healthy donors in the training cohort, of whom 3 were female and 7 were male. An age range of about 29 to 65 years, with an average of 43 years, was recorded for the donors. Whole blood was collected from each healthy donor at three time points spaced 2 to 3 weeks apart and obtained from a commercial supplier. Genomic DNA was extracted from unsorted whole blood for immunosequencing.

TCRbeta CDR3 regions were profiled by bias-controlled multiplex PCR amplification of genomic DNA with the immunoSEQ Assay. The study's processing was this. To quantify the absolute abundance of each unique TCRbeta CDR3 region, the sequences were collapsed and filtered. Two models were used to test differential abundance: a binomial model (Fisher-equivalent) and a beta-binomial model that adds time-dependent variance fitted from healthy donors. Any clone with fewer than 5 combined templates was excluded, and a clone was called differentially abundant if its Benjamini-Hochberg FDR was below 0.01. In the beta-binomial model, variance was expressed as a function of the total template count across the two samples, in the form v = (b*log(k)+a)^2. What TCRdb holds here is the immuneACCESS table cut down to in-frame rearrangements. Part of the clones is not present; checked against another copy, under half of the missing clones reflect an unresolved V gene, and the others are unexplained. That table gives V, J and clone size, and the DNA gave D and trimming. For this sample the table gives approximately 100,000 clones, of which 88% were detected only once. Roughly 4.2% of the sample is in the top ten clones.

Study-level results and caveats: For all healthy donors, the variance in clone template counts between approximately two-week samples rose significantly as total template count increased. The beta-binomial model significantly reduced the number of clones called differentially abundant and the false-positive rate across all healthy-donor time intervals. The authors expected that over much longer intervals, such as months to years, biological variance in healthy repertoires might increase even further. The binomial model flagged 0.95 to 1.5 differentially abundant clones between technical replicates but about 16 over around two weeks and 19 to 20 over about four weeks.

The sample comprised blood. This receptor chain uses TRBV28 and TRBJ1-1, and 7 junction bases match TRBD1. This TCR was recovered from a person between 18 and 70 years old in good health. This receptor carries the CDR3 CASSKTGTDQLAFF. The DNA reads as follows: TGTGCCAGCAGTAAAACTGGGACAGACCAGCTAGCTTTCTTT.